This T cell receptor (beta chain) stems from a study of response to subunit inactivated influenza vaccine. Findings of the study overall: There was a suggestion from the authors that each seasonal influenza vaccination recruits few new T cells.

The germline gives CDR1 DFQATT, CDR2 SNEGSKA (reference sequence). V was cut by 5 bases and J by 0 bases, with 19 bases left in between. The CDR3 totals 16 residues. TCRdb ran MiXCR on the RT-PCR reads and lists one entry per CDR3 protein. The sample records approximately 500,000 distinct CDR3 sequences, about an eighth being singletons. Regarding this clonotype: Its antigen is unidentified.

The source of this sequence is a man between 50 and 59 years old who received an inactivated influenza vaccine. The specimen comprised PBMCs from blood, sampled 40 to 50 days after vaccination. The chain has TRBV20-1 and TRBJ1-2; weak D call: TRBD1 (5 bases). The CDR3 nucleotides are TGCAGTGCTGGGTTTAGAGCAGGGCGACCTAACTATGGCTACACCTTC. Its protein is CSAGFRAGRPNYGYTF.